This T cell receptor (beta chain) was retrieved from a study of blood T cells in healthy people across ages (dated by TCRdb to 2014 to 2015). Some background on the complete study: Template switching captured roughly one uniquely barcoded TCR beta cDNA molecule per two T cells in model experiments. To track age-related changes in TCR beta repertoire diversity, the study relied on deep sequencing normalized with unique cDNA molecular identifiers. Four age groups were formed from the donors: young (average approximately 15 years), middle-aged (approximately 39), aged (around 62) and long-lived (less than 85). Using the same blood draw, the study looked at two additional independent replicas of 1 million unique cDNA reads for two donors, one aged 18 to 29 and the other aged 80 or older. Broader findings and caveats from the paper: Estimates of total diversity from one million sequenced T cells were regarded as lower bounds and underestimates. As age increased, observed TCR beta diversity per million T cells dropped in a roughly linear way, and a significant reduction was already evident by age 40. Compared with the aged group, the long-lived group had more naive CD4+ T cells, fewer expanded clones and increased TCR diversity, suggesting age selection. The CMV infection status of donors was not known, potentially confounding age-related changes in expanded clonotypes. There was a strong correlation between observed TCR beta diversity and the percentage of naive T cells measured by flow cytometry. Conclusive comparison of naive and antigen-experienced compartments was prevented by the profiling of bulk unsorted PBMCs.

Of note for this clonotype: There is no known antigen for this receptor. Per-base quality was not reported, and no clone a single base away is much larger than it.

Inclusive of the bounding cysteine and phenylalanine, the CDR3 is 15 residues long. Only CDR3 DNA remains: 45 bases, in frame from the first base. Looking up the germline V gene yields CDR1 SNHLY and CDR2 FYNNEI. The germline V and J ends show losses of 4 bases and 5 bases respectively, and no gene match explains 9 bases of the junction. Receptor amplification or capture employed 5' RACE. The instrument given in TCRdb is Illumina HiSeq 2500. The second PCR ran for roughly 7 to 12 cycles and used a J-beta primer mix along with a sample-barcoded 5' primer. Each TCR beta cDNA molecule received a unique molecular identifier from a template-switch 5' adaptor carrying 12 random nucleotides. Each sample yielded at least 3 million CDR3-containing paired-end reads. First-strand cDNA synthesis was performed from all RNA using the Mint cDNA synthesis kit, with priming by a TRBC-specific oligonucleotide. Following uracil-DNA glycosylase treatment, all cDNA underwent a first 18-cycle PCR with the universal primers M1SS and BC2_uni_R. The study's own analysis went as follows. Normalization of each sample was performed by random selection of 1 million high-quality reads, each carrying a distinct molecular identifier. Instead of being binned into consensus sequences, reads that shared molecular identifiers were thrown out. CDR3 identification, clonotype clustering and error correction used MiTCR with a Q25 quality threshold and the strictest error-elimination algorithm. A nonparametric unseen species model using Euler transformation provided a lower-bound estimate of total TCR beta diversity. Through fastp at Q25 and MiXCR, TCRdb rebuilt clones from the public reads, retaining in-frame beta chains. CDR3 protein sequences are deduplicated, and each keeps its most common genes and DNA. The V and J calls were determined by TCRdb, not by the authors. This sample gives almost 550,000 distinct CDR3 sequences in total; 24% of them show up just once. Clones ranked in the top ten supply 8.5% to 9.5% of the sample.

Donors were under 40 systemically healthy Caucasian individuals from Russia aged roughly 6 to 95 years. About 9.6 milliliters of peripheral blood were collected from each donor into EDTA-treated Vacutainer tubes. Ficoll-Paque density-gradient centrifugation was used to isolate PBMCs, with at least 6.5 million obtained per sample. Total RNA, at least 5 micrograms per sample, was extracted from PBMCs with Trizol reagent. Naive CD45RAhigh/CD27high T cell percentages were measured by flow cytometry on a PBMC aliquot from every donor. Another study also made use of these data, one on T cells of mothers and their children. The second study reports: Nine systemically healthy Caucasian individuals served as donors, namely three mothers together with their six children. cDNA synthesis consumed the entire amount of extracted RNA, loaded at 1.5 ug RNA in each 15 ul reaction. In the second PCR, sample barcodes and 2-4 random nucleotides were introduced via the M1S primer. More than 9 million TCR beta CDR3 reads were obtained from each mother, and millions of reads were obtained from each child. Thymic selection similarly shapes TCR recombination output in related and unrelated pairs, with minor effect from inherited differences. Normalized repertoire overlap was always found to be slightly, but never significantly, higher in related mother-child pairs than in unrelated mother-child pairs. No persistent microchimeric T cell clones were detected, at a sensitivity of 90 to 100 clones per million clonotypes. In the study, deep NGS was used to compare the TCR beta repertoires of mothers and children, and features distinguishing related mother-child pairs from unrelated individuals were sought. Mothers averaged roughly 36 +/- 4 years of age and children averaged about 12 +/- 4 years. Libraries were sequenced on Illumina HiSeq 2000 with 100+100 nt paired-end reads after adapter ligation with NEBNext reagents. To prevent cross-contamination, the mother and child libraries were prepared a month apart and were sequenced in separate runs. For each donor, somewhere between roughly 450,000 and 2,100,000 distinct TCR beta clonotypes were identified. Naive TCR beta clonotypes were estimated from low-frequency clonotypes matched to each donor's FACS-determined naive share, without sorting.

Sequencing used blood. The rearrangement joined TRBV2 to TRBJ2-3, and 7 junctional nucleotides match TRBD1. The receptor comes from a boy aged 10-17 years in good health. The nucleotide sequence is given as TGTGCCAGCAGTGCGGGCCATTCAGGGGGAGATACGCAGTATTTT. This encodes CASSAGHSGGDTQYF.